Listed below are T cell receptor beta chains from one sample, sequenced in a study of control samples from healthy donors and cancer patients. The table came from immunoSEQ multiplex PCR; TCRdb's copy has only in-frame clones and leaves some out. Among over 85,000 clones, approximately 88% were seen once, and the ten largest hold roughly 4%. The sample consisted of PBMCs. These TCRs come from a woman aged 55-69 years with lung cancer. The CDR3 runs from the conserved cysteine through the conserved F or W. The order of the fields is D gene, J gene, V gene, clone size, CDR3 DNA, CDR3 protein. A D gene is named only where the DNA matches it firmly. Only some rows state a clone size, as once, few, many or a class for expanded clones.

d_call: -; j_call: TRBJ1-1; v_call: TRBV5-4; clone_size: -; cdr3_nt: TGTGCCAGCAGCTTGCCCACAGCCCAAGGCTACCCGAACACTGAAGCTTTCTTT; cdr3_aa: CASSLPTAQGYPNTEAFF
d_call: -; j_call: TRBJ2-5; v_call: TRBV7-2; clone_size: -; cdr3_nt: TGTGCCAGCAGCTCAACCTGGGGGGAGACCCAGTACTTC; cdr3_aa: CASSSTWGETQYF
d_call: -; j_call: TRBJ2-7; v_call: TRBV5-1; clone_size: -; cdr3_nt: TGCGCCAGCAGCTTCCGGGGGATAAACTACGAGCAGTACTTC; cdr3_aa: CASSFRGINYEQYF
d_call: TRBD1; j_call: TRBJ1-3; v_call: TRBV13; clone_size: -; cdr3_nt: TGTGCCAGCAGCCGACAGGGCTCTGGAAACACCATATATTTT; cdr3_aa: CASSRQGSGNTIYF
d_call: -; j_call: TRBJ2-2; v_call: TRBV19; clone_size: -; cdr3_nt: TGTGCCAGTAGTATAATTGTGAACACCGGGGAGCTGTTTTTT; cdr3_aa: CASSIIVNTGELFF
d_call: TRBD2; j_call: TRBJ2-1; v_call: TRBV28; clone_size: -; cdr3_nt: TGTGCCAGCAGTTCGGGACTAGCGGGGGCCAATGAGCAGTTCTTC; cdr3_aa: CASSSGLAGANEQFF
d_call: TRBD1; j_call: TRBJ2-4; v_call: TRBV7-9; clone_size: -; cdr3_nt: TGTGCCAGCAGCTTAGTAGGGGGCGCCAAAAACATTCAGTACTTC; cdr3_aa: CASSLVGGAKNIQYF
d_call: TRBD1; j_call: TRBJ2-2; v_call: TRBV19; clone_size: -; cdr3_nt: TGTGCCAGTAGCACTGGACAGGGGACGGCCGGGGAGCTGTTTTTT; cdr3_aa: CASSTGQGTAGELFF
d_call: -; j_call: TRBJ1-1; v_call: TRBV6-5; clone_size: -; cdr3_nt: TGTGCCAGCAAAGACGCGGGAACGAACACTGAAGCTTTCTTT; cdr3_aa: CASKDAGTNTEAFF
d_call: -; j_call: TRBJ2-7; v_call: TRBV15; clone_size: -; cdr3_nt: TGTGCCACCAGCAAGCGGGACGAGCAGTACTTC; cdr3_aa: CATSKRDEQYF
d_call: -; j_call: TRBJ1-1; v_call: TRBV30; clone_size: -; cdr3_nt: TGTGCCTGGAGTGCCCCGCCCCTTGGGACTGAAGCTTTCTTT; cdr3_aa: CAWSAPPLGTEAFF
d_call: -; j_call: TRBJ1-1; v_call: TRBV5-1; clone_size: few; cdr3_nt: TGCGCCAGCAGCTTGGGGACGGGGAACACTGAAGCTTTCTTT; cdr3_aa: CASSLGTGNTEAFF
d_call: TRBD2; j_call: TRBJ2-1; v_call: TRBV4-2; clone_size: -; cdr3_nt: TGTGCCAGCAGCCAAAGCGCGGGGGGCCTAGGGAAGCAGTTCTTC; cdr3_aa: CASSQSAGGLGKQFF
d_call: -; j_call: TRBJ1-1; v_call: TRBV6-5; clone_size: -; cdr3_nt: TGTGCCAGCAGTCTGGTGGGAGGTGAAGCTTTCTTT; cdr3_aa: CASSLVGGEAFF
d_call: -; j_call: TRBJ2-4; v_call: TRBV3-1/TRBV3-2; clone_size: -; cdr3_nt: TGTGCCAGCAGCCAAGAAAGACTAGTAGGGCCAAACATTCAGTACTTC; cdr3_aa: CASSQERLVGPNIQYF
d_call: -; j_call: TRBJ1-3; v_call: TRBV7-9; clone_size: -; cdr3_nt: TGTGCCAGCAGCTCCCAGGGATTGGACACCATATATTTT; cdr3_aa: CASSSQGLDTIYF
d_call: TRBD2; j_call: TRBJ2-7; v_call: TRBV3-1/TRBV3-2; clone_size: once; cdr3_nt: TGTGCCAGCAGCCAAGGACTAGCGGCCTCCTACGAGCAGTACTTC; cdr3_aa: CASSQGLAASYEQYF
d_call: -; j_call: TRBJ1-6; v_call: TRBV16; clone_size: -; cdr3_nt: TGTGCCAGCAGCCAATCGGTGGGAGGGGATGGCTCACCCCTCCACTTT; cdr3_aa: CASSQSVGGDGSPLHF
d_call: -; j_call: TRBJ1-2; v_call: TRBV7-2; clone_size: -; cdr3_nt: TGTGCCAGCAGCTTAACAGGGACGGGGGGCTACACCTTC; cdr3_aa: CASSLTGTGGYTF
d_call: -; j_call: TRBJ1-1; v_call: TRBV29-1; clone_size: -; cdr3_nt: TGCAGCGTTAAGCGTTCAGGGGTGAACACTGAAGCTTTCTTT; cdr3_aa: CSVKRSGVNTEAFF
d_call: -; j_call: TRBJ1-1; v_call: TRBV5-1; clone_size: -; cdr3_nt: TGCGCCAGCAGCTTATCTGCGGGTGAAGCTTTCTTT; cdr3_aa: CASSLSAGEAFF
d_call: -; j_call: TRBJ1-4; v_call: TRBV5-1; clone_size: -; cdr3_nt: TGCGCCAGCAGGGGGGCAGGGGCTTATGAAAAACTGTTTTTT; cdr3_aa: CASRGAGAYEKLFF
d_call: -; j_call: TRBJ1-2; v_call: TRBV19; clone_size: -; cdr3_nt: TGTGCCAGTAGTCCTCCCCGTGGCAGGGGAGGCTATGGCTACACCTTC; cdr3_aa: CASSPPRGRGGYGYTF
d_call: -; j_call: TRBJ1-6; v_call: TRBV5-6; clone_size: -; cdr3_nt: TGTGCCAGCAGCTTGGGGCAGGGTAATTCACCCCTCCACTTT; cdr3_aa: CASSLGQGNSPLHF
d_call: -; j_call: TRBJ2-7; v_call: TRBV6-5; clone_size: -; cdr3_nt: TGTGCCAGCAGTTACGGTGGGACACAACTCTACGAGCAGTACTTC; cdr3_aa: CASSYGGTQLYEQYF
d_call: TRBD1; j_call: TRBJ2-5; v_call: TRBV24-1; clone_size: once; cdr3_nt: TGTGCCACCAGTGATCCGGGGACAGGAGAGGAGACCCAGTACTTC; cdr3_aa: CATSDPGTGEETQYF
d_call: TRBD2; j_call: TRBJ2-1; v_call: TRBV19; clone_size: -; cdr3_nt: TGTGCCAGTAGTATGGGGGGGTCCGGTTTGGTAGGTGAGCAGTTCTTC; cdr3_aa: CASSMGGSGLVGEQFF
d_call: -; j_call: TRBJ1-1; v_call: TRBV7-2; clone_size: -; cdr3_nt: TGTGCCAGCAGCTTAATGCCAGAAGGGGGCACTGAAGCTTTCTTT; cdr3_aa: CASSLMPEGGTEAFF
d_call: TRBD1; j_call: TRBJ1-1; v_call: TRBV9; clone_size: -; cdr3_nt: TGTGCCAGCAGCGTAGGATCCGGGACAGGGGTTACTGAAGCTTTCTTT; cdr3_aa: CASSVGSGTGVTEAFF
d_call: -; j_call: TRBJ1-1; v_call: TRBV4-1; clone_size: -; cdr3_nt: TGCGCCAGCAGCCAAGATCTAACGCAGGGGACGGTAGGCACTGAAGCTTTCTTT; cdr3_aa: CASSQDLTQGTVGTEAFF
d_call: -; j_call: TRBJ1-5; v_call: TRBV7-9; clone_size: -; cdr3_nt: TGTGCCAGCAGACTGGACGGAAGCAATCAGCCCCAGCATTTT; cdr3_aa: CASRLDGSNQPQHF
d_call: -; j_call: TRBJ2-7; v_call: TRBV14; clone_size: once; cdr3_nt: TGTGCCAGCAGCCACTGGACGGTCGCCTACGAGCAGTACTTC; cdr3_aa: CASSHWTVAYEQYF
d_call: -; j_call: TRBJ1-1; v_call: TRBV7-9; clone_size: -; cdr3_nt: TGTGCCAGCAGCCCCGAGACAGGAGGGGCTTTCTTT; cdr3_aa: CASSPETGGAFF
d_call: -; j_call: TRBJ1-5; v_call: TRBV15; clone_size: -; cdr3_nt: TGTGCCACCAGCAGAGATCCGGGGGGAGGTCAGCCCCAGCATTTT; cdr3_aa: CATSRDPGGGQPQHF
d_call: -; j_call: TRBJ1-3; v_call: TRBV5-1; clone_size: -; cdr3_nt: TGCGCCAGCAGCTTGGAGGGAATTTCAAGAAACACCATATATTTT; cdr3_aa: CASSLEGISRNTIYF